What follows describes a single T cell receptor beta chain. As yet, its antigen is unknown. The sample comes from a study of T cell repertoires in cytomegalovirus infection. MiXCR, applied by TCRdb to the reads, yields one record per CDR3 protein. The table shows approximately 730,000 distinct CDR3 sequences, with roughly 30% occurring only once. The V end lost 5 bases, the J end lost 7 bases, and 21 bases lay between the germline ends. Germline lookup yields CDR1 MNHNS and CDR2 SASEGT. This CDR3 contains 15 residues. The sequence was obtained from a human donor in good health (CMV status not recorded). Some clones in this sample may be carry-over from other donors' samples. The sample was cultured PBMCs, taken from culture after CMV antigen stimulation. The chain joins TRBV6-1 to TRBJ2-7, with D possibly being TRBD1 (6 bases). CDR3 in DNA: TGTGCCAGCAGTTACGCGTACCTCAGGGGACGGGAGCAGTACTTC. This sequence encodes CASSYAYLRGREQYF.